Reported below is one TCR beta chain. Its antigen is currently not known. No per-base quality is available; no much larger clone lies one base away. The library came from PCR. TCRdb lists the instrument as Illumina HiSeq 4000. High-throughput sequencing was used to profile the TCR beta-chain CDR3 region of each patient. For the original study's pipeline: The researchers built a classifier to tell apart papillary thyroid cancer patients with distant metastasis, based on CDR3 differences among clinicopathological groups. The Shannon index was used to measure repertoire diversity, and the Morisita-Horn index was used to measure how similar tumor and blood repertoires were. TCRdb reran the public reads through fastp at Q25 and MiXCR, keeping productive beta chains. These V and J calls rely on TCRdb rather than the paper's analysis. The sample table records roughly 64,000 clones; under 5% of these occur just once. The ten largest clones capture approximately 20% of the sample.

These data are taken from a study of metastatic and nonmetastatic thyroid tumors (dated by TCRdb to 2019 to 2021). A note on the overall study: For patients with malignant and with benign thyroid disease, the researchers compared repertoires between peripheral blood samples and tumor or nodule tissue samples. The paper as a whole reports these results and caveats: In both blood and tumor samples, TCR beta diversity was reported to be significantly higher in malignant tumors than in benign nodules.

At the junction V is shortened by 2 bases and J by 4 bases; bases outside the gene matches: 5. Taken from cysteine to phenylalanine, the CDR3 has 14 residues. The sequence is cut down to CDR3 DNA, 42 bases in frame from base 1. The germline V gene (reference sequence) gives CDR1 as GTSNPN and CDR2 as SVGIG. No treatment had been received by any patient before thyroid surgery. The study retrospectively analysed patient clinical samples collected from the early 2010s to the late 2010s using T-cell receptor beta sequencing. Sequenced material: blood. The chain is assembled from TRBV30 and TRBJ1-2; TRBD1 agrees with 9 junctional bases. The receptor was derived from a female donor with papillary thyroid cancer or a benign thyroid nodule (not recorded which). Some clones in this sample may be carry-over from other donors' samples. The DNA sequence follows: TGTGCCTGGAGTCGGACAGGGGCTAGCTATGGCTACACCTTC. Translated, this gives CAWSRTGASYGYTF.